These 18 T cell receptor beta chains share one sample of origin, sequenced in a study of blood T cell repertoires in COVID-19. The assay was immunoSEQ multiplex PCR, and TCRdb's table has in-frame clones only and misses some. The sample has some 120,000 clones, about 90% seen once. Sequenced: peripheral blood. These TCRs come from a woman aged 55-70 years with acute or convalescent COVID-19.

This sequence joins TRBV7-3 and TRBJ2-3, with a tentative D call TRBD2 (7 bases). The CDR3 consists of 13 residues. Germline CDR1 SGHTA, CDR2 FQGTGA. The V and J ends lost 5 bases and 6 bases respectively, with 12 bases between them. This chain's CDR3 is CASSGGGEDTQYF. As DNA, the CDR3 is TGTGCCAGCAGCGGGGGGGGCGAGGATACGCAGTATTTT. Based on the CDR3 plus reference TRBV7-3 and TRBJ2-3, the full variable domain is GAGVSQTPSNKVTEKGKYVELRCDPISGHTALYWYRQSLGQGPEFLIYFQGTGAADDSGLPNDRFFAVRPEGSVSTLKIQRTERGDSAVYLCASSGGGEDTQYFGPGTRLTVL.

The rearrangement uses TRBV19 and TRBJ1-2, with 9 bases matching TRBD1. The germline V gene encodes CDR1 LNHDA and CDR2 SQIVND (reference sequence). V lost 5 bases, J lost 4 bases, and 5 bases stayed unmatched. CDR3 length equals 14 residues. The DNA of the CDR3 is TGTGCCAGTAGTCCGGACAGGGGAAGCTATGGCTACACCTTC. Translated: CASSPDRGSYGYTF.

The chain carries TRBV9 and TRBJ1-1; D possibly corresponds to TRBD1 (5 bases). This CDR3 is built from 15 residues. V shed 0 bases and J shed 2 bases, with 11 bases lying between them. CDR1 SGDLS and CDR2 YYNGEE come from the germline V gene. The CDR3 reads CASSVAGAGNTEAFF. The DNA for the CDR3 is TGTGCCAGCAGCGTAGCCGGGGCGGGAAACACTGAAGCTTTCTTT.

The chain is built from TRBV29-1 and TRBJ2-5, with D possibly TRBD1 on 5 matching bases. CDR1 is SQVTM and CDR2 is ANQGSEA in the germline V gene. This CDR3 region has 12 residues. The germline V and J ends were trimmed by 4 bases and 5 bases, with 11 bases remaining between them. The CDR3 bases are TGCAGCGTTGCTGGCAGGGTGGAGACCCAGTACTTC. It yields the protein CSVAGRVETQYF. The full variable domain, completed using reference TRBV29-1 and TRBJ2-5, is SAVISQKPSRDICQRGTSLTIQCQVDSQVTMMFWYRQQPGQSLTLIATANQGSEATYESGFVIDKFPISRPNLTFSTLTVSNMSPEDSSIYLCSVAGRVETQYFGPGTRLLVL.

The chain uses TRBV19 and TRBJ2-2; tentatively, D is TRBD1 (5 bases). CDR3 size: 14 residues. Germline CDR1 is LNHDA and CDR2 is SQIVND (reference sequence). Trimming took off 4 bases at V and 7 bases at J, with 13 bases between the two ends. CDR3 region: CASSTLTDSGELFF. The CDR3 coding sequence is TGTGCCAGTAGTACCTTGACAGATAGCGGGGAGCTGTTTTTT.

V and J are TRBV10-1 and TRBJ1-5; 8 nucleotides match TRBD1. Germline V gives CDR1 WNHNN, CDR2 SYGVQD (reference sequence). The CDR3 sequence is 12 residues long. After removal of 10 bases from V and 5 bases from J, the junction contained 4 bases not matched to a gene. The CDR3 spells CANPTGDQPQHF. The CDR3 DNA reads TGCGCCAACCCGACAGGGGATCAGCCCCAGCATTTT.

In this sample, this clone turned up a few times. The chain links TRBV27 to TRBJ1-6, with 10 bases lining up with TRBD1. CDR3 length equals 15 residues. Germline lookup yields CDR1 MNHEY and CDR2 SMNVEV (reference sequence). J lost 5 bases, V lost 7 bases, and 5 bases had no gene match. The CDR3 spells CASKTGGGNNSPLHF. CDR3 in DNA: TGTGCCAGCAAGACAGGGGGCGGGAATAATTCACCCCTCCACTTT.

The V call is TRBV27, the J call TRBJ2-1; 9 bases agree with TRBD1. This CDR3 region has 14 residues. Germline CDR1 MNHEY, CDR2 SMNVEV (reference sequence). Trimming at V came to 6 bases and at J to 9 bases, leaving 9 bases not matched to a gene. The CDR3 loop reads CASRWTGEVSEQFF. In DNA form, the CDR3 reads TGTGCCAGCAGGTGGACAGGGGAGGTCAGTGAGCAGTTCTTC.

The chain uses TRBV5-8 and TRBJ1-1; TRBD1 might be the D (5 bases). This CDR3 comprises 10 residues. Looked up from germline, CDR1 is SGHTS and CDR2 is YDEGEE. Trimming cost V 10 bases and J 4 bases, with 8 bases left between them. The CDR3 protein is CAGGTTEAFF. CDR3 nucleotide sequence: TGTGCCGGAGGGACCACTGAAGCTTTCTTT.

CDR3 DNA: TGTGCCAGCACTCTTACCTGGAGCTCCTACAATGAGCAGTTCTTC. Translating gives CASTLTWSSYNEQFF. The V call is TRBV7-2, the J call TRBJ2-1; no firm D call. The CDR3 sequence is 15 residues long. Between the trimmed V and J ends, which lost 7 bases and 0 bases, there was a span of 13 bases. Germline lookup yields CDR1 SGHTA and CDR2 FQGNSA. The variable domain in full, with the rest retrieved from reference TRBV7-2 and TRBJ2-1, is GAGVSQSPSNKVTEKGKDVELRCDPISGHTALYWYRQSLGQGLEFLIYFQGNSAPDKSGLPSDRFSAERTGGSVSTLTIQRTQQEDSAVYLCASTLTWSSYNEQFFGPGTRLTVL.

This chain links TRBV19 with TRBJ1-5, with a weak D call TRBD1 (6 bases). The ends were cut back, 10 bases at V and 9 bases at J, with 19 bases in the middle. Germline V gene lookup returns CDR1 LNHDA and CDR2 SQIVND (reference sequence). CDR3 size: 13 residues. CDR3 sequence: CATDPDRLGPQHF. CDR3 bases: TGTGCCACGGACCCGGACAGACTTGGGCCCCAGCATTTT.

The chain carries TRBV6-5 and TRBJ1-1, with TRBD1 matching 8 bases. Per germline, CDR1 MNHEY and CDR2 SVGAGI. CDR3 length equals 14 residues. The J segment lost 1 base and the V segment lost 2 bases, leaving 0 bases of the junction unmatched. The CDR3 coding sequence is TGTGCCAGCAGTTACGGACAGGGGAACACTGAAGCTTTCTTT. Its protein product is CASSYGQGNTEAFF.

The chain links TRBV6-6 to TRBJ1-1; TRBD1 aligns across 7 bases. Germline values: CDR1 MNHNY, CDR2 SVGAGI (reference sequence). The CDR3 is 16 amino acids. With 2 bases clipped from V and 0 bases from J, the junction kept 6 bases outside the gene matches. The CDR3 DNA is TGTGCCAGCAGTTACGGCTCGACAGGGATGAACACTGAAGCTTTCTTT. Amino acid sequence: CASSYGSTGMNTEAFF.

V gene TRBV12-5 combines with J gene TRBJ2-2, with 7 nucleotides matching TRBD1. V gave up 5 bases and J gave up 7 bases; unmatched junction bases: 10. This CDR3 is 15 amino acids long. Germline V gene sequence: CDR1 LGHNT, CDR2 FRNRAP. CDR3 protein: CASGAGTARSGELFF. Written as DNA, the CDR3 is TGTGCTAGTGGTGCCGGGACAGCGCGAAGCGGGGAGCTGTTTTTT. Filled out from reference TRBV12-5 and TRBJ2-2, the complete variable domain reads DARVTQTPRHKVTEMGQEVTMRCQPILGHNTVFWYRQTMMQGLELLAYFRNRAPLDDSGMPKDRFSAEMPDATLATLKIQPSEPRDSAVYFCASGAGTARSGELFFGEGSRLTVL.

The CDR3 sequence: CASSHRGGYTF. The CDR3 DNA is TGTGCCAGCAGTCACAGGGGTGGCTACACCTTC. The chain joins TRBV12-3 or TRBV12-4 to TRBJ1-2; 7 bases are shared with TRBD1. The CDR3 loop spans 11 amino acids. Trimming cost V 5 bases and J 7 bases; bases outside gene matches: 1.

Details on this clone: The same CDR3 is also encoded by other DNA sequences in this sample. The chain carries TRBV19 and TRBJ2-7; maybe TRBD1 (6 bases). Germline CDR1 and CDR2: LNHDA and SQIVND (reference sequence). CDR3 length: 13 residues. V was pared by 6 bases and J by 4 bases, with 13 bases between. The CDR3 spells CASSPGQRYEQYF. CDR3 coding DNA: TGTGCCAGTAGCCCGGGACAACGATACGAGCAGTACTTC.

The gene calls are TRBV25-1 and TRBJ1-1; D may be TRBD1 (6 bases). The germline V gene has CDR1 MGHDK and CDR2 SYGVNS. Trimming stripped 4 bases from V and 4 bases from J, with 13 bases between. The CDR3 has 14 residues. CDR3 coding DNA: TGTGCCAGCAGTGCAGGACAGTCGGGCACTGAAGCTTTCTTT. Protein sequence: CASSAGQSGTEAFF.

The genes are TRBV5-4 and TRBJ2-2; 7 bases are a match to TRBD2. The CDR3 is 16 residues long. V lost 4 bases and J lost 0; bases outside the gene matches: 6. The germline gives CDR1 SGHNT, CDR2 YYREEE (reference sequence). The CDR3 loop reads CASSPAGVANTGELFF. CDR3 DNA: TGTGCCAGCAGCCCGGCGGGGGTAGCGAACACCGGGGAGCTGTTTTTT.